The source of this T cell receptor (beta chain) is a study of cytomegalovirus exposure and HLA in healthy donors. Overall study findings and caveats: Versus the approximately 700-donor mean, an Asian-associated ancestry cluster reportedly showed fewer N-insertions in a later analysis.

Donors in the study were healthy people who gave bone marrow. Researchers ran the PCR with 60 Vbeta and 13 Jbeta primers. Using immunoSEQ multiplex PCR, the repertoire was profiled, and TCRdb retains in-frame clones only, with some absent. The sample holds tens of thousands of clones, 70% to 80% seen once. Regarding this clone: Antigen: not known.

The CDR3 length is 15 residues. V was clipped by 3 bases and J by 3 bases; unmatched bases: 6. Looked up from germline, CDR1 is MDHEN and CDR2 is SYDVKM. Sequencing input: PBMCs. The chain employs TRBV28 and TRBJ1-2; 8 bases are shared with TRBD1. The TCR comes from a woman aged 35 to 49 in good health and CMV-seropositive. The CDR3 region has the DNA TGTGCCAGCAGTTTGACGACAGGGGACGACTATGGCTACACCTTC. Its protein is CASSLTTGDDYGYTF.